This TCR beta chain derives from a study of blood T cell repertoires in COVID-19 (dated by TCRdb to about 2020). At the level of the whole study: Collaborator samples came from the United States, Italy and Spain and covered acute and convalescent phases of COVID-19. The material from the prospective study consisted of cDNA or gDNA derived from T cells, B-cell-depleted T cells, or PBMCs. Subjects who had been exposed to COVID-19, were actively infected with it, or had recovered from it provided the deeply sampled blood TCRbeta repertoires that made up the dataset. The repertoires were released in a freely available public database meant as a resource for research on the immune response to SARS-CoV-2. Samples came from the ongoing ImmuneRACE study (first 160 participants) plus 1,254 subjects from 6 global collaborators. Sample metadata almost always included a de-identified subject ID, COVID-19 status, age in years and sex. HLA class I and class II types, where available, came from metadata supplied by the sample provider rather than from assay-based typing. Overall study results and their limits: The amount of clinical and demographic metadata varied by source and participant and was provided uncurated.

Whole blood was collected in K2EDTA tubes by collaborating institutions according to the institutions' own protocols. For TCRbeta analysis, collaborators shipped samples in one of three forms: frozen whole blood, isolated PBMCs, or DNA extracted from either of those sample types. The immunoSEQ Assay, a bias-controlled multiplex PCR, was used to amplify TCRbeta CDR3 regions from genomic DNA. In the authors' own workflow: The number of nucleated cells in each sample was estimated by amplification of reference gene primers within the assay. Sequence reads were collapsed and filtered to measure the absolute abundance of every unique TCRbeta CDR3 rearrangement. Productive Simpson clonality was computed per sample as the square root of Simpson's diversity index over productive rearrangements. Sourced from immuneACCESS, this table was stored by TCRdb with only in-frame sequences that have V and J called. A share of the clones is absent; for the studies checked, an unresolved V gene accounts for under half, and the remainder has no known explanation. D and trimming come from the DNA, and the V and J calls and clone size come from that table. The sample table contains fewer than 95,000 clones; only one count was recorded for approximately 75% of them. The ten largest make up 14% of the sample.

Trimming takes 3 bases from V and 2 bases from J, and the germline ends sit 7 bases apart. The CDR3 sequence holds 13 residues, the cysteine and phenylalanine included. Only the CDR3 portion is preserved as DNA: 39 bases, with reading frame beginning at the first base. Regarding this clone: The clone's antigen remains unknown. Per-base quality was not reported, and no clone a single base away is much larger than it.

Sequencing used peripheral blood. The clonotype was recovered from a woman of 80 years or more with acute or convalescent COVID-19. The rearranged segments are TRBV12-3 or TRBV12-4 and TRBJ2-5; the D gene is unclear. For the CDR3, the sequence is CASSFPLQETQYF. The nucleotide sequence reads TGTGCCAGCAGTTTTCCCCTTCAAGAGACCCAGTACTTC.